The sequence of this T cell receptor beta chain was determined in a study of tumor-infiltrating lymphocytes in localized non-small cell lung cancer. At the level of the study: Several tumor histologies, both smoking statuses, and some post-neoadjuvant chemotherapy samples were included.

Profiled with immunoSEQ multiplex PCR; TCRdb holds only in-frame clones, not every one. The sample has about 16,000 clones, approximately 70% seen once. General study points: Available tissue quantity limited TCR sequencing to a patient subset. Technical variation could not be separated from intratumor heterogeneity here.

Notes on this clone: Its antigen is unidentified.

The V gene's germline CDR1 is SGHAT and CDR2 FQNNGV. The CDR3 contains 14 residues. V dropped 2 bases and J dropped 7; count of bases not matched to a gene: 5. The sequence came from a human donor with non-small cell lung cancer. Sequencing was performed on lung tumor tissue. J is TRBJ2-7 and V is TRBV11-2; 10 nucleotides match TRBD2. The CDR3 DNA reads TGTGCCAGCAGCTTACTAGCGGGAGAGGAGGAGCAGTACTTC. The encoded protein is CASSLLAGEEEQYF.